The 23 T cell receptor beta chains listed next were all sequenced from one sample in a study of CXCR3-negative and CXCR3-positive naive CD8 T cells. Overall study results and limits: Naive cells positive for CXCR3 carried more hydrophobic TRB CDR3s than CXCR3-negative ones.

Their antigens remain unidentified. TRB cDNA libraries were made by UMI-labeled 5' RACE. TCRdb derives one entry per CDR3 protein from the 5' RACE reads, leaving out DNA. The ten most abundant clones cover 0.56% of a sample with about 50,000 distinct CDR3 sequences. The sequencing sample was made of naive CXCR3+ CD8+ T cells from blood. As to subset: CD45RO-CCR7+CD27+CD95- naive CD8+ T cells expressing CXCR3 (TNR3+). These receptors were taken from a human donor in good health. Some clones in this sample may be carry-over from other donors' samples.

The gene calls are TRBV12-3 or TRBV12-4 and TRBJ2-7. This CDR3 is built from 13 residues. The CDR3 reads CASSLENSYEQYF.

The chain recombines TRBV9 with TRBJ2-7; the TCRdb D gene call, TRBD1, has no DNA to confirm it. CDR3 length equals 12 residues. CDR1 and CDR2 from the germline V gene are SGDLS and YYNGEE. The CDR3 loop is CASSATGREQYF. The variable domain in full, completed from reference TRBV9 and TRBJ2-7, reads DSGVTQTPKHLITATGQRVTLRCSPRSGDLSVYWYQQSLDQGLQFLIQYYNGEERAKGNILERFSAQQFPDLHSELNLSSLELGDSALYFCASSATGREQYFGPGTRLTVT.

The chain combines TRBV7-9 with TRBJ1-2. The CDR3 loop spans 18 amino acids. CDR1 and CDR2 from the germline V gene are SEHNR and FQNEAQ (reference sequence). The CDR3 sequence is CASSSSIGPTPSDGGYTF.

V gene TRBV5-1 combines with J gene TRBJ1-2; TCRdb reports TRBD1, a call that lacks DNA to check it against. Per germline, CDR1 SGHRS and CDR2 YFSETQ. The CDR3 spans 13 residues. The CDR3 loop is CASSTQGNYGYTF.

This chain links TRBV29-1 with TRBJ2-3; lacking DNA, the TRBD2 call made by TCRdb goes unchecked. The CDR3 loop spans 16 amino acids. Looked up from germline, CDR1 is SQVTM and CDR2 is ANQGSEA. CDR3 in amino acids: CSVGGLADEWSDTQYF.

CDR3 in amino acids: CSVDGGSGNTIYF. The rearrangement uses TRBV29-1 and TRBJ1-3; TCRdb returns TRBD1, unconfirmable since there is no DNA. The CDR3 length is 13 residues. Germline CDR1 SQVTM, CDR2 ANQGSEA.

The V gene is TRBV12-3 or TRBV12-4, the J gene TRBJ2-1; TCRdb reports TRBD2, a call that lacks DNA to check it against. CDR3 length equals 15 residues. CDR3 in amino acids: CASSLRLAGGNEQFF.

The chain couples TRBV7-2 to TRBJ2-1; checking the TCRdb D call of TRBD1 is not possible without DNA. CDR1 and CDR2 (germline): SGHTA, FQGNSA. This CDR3 contains 15 residues. CDR3 sequence: CASSPRQSSYNEQFF.

The CDR3 reads CASSLLGTGQETQYF. This chain uses TRBV11-3 with TRBJ2-5; the D call from TCRdb, TRBD1, cannot be confirmed without DNA. The germline gives CDR1 SGHNT, CDR2 YENEEA. CDR3 length equals 15 residues.

The rearrangement links TRBV6-5 to TRBJ2-7; TCRdb gives TRBD2 as the D gene, but with no DNA this cannot be confirmed. Germline assignment: CDR1 MNHEY and CDR2 SVGAGI. This CDR3 is 14 amino acids long. CDR3 residues: CASSFGGGGDEQYF.

The J gene is TRBJ2-1, the V gene TRBV9; TCRdb's assignment of TRBD1 cannot be checked, as there is no DNA. Germline V lookup: CDR1 SGDLS, CDR2 YYNGEE. The CDR3 covers 17 residues. The CDR3 reads CASSSRGSGVWYNEQFF.

The chain recombines TRBV21-1 with TRBJ1-5; lacking DNA, the TRBD1 call made by TCRdb goes unchecked. TRBV21-1 corresponds to a pseudogene. The CDR3 runs to 20 residues. This CDR3 reads CASSRRLGQGAHQSNQPQHF.

The genes are TRBV27 and TRBJ1-1. Looked up from germline, CDR1 is MNHEY and CDR2 is SMNVEV (reference sequence). This CDR3 spans 13 amino acids. The CDR3: CASSLGMITEAFF.

The rearrangement links TRBV4-2 to TRBJ2-1; TCRdb designates TRBD1, a call that cannot be tested without DNA. This CDR3 comprises 14 residues. Germline V gives CDR1 LGHNA, CDR2 YNFKEQ. This CDR3 is CASSRSQQGNEQFF.

J is TRBJ2-7 and V is TRBV7-9; TCRdb outputs TRBD1, but without DNA this stays unchecked. The CDR3 is made up of 15 amino acids. Germline lookup yields CDR1 SEHNR and CDR2 FQNEAQ (reference sequence). The CDR3 loop is CASSLAEGHHYEQYF. The complete variable domain, with remaining parts taken from reference TRBV7-9 and TRBJ2-7, reads DTGVSQNPRHKITKRGQNVTFRCDPISEHNRLYWYRQTLGQGPEFLTYFQNEAQLEKSRLLSDRFSAERPKGSFSTLEIQRTEQGDSAMYLCASSLAEGHHYEQYFGPGTRLTVT.

The chain combines TRBV20-1 with TRBJ2-7; TCRdb returns TRBD1, unconfirmable since there is no DNA. Germline lookup yields CDR1 DFQATT and CDR2 SNEGSKA (reference sequence). CDR3 length: 13 amino acids. This CDR3 reads CSARDRETYEQYF.

The chain uses TRBV29-1 and TRBJ1-2. CDR1 SQVTM and CDR2 ANQGSEA come from the germline V gene. The CDR3 runs to 11 residues. The CDR3 is CSVEEYYGYTF.

The gene calls are TRBV28 and TRBJ1-6; lacking DNA, the TRBD1 call made by TCRdb goes unchecked. In germline, CDR1 is MDHEN, CDR2 SYDVKM. This CDR3 spans 15 amino acids. The CDR3 sequence is CASSPPRELASPLHF. Full variable domain (rest looked up from reference TRBV28 and TRBJ1-6): DVKVTQSSRYLVKRTGEKVFLECVQDMDHENMFWYRQDPGLGLRLIYFSYDVKMKEKGDIPEGYSVSREKKERFSLILESASTNQTSMYLCASSPPRELASPLHFGNGTRLTVT.

The chain has TRBV4-3 and TRBJ2-1. The CDR3 is 13 residues long. Germline CDR1 reads LGHNA; CDR2 reads YSLEER. CDR3 sequence reads: CASSQETPYEQFF.

The CDR3 protein is CSVEEWANEKLFF. The chain combines TRBV29-1 with TRBJ1-4. CDR3 length: 13 amino acids. Germline CDR1 and CDR2: SQVTM and ANQGSEA.

The rearrangement links TRBV7-6 to TRBJ2-2. CDR3 length: 11 amino acids. Germline V CDR1 and CDR2: SGHVS, FNYEAQ. CDR3 protein: CASGNTGELFF.

This chain connects TRBV7-6 to TRBJ2-7; TCRdb returns TRBD1, unconfirmable since there is no DNA. Germline loops: CDR1 SGHVS, CDR2 FNYEAQ. This CDR3 contains 16 residues. The CDR3: CASSPLFGQAGYEQYF.

The chain uses TRBV5-6 and TRBJ1-1. Germline CDR1 is SGHDT and CDR2 is YYEEEE. CDR3 length equals 14 residues. CDR3 in amino acids: CASSLSAPNTEAFF.